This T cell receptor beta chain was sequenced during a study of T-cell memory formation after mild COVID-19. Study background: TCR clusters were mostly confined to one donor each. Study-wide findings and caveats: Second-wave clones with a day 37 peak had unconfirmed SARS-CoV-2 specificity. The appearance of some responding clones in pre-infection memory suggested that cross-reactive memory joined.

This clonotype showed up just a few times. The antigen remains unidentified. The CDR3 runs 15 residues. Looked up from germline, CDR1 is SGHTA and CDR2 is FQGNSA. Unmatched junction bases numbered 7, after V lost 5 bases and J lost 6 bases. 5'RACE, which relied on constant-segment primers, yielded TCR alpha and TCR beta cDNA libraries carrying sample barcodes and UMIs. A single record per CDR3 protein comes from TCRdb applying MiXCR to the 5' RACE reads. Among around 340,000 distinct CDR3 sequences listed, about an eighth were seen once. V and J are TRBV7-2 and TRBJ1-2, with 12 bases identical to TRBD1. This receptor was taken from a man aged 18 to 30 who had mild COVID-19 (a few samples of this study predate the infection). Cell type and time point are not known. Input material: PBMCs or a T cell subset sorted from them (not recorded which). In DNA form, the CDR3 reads TGTGCCAGCAGCGCGAGGGACAGGGGGCTGGATGGCTACACCTTC. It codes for CASSARDRGLDGYTF.